This T cell receptor (beta chain) appears in the sequencing data of a study of blood T cell repertoires in COVID-19. Generated by immunoSEQ multiplex PCR, the TCRdb table keeps only in-frame clones and is missing some. The table records about 220,000 clones, 85% to 90% of them present only once. Losses at the gene ends were 3 bases for V and 5 bases for J; bases not matched to a gene: 8. Germline V CDR1 and CDR2: SGHNT, YYREEE (reference sequence). The CDR3 consists of 15 residues. This clonotype was obtained from a woman aged 18-29 years in a cohort exposed to, infected with or recovered from COVID-19 (not recorded which). The rearrangement joins TRBV5-4 to TRBJ2-3; 8 bases match TRBD2. What was sequenced was PBMCs or T cells enriched from blood (not recorded which). The CDR3 reads CASSSPGRGGDTQYF. DNA for the CDR3: TGTGCCAGCAGCTCCCCCGGGAGGGGCGGAGATACGCAGTATTTT.